The 8 T cell receptor beta chains below all came from one sample that was sequenced in a study of a mutant IDH1 vaccine in newly diagnosed glioma. Antigens of these TCRs are unknown. Time point noted: week 35, safety follow-up. A single vaccine dose contained 300 ug of mutant IDH1 20-mer peptide, and topical imiquimod was used with it. Here immunoSEQ multiplex PCR was the method, and the copy in TCRdb shows in-frame clones only, minus some. The sample includes 68,000 or so clones, 84% of them seen just once. Source: PBMCs, taken from a glioma patient whose treatment included an IDH1 peptide vaccine. All receptors come from a man aged 18-30 years with glioma.

The CDR3 coding sequence is TGTGCCTGGAGTGTAGGGTATTCGACTGAGCAGTTCTTC. Its translation: CAWSVGYSTEQFF. The chain recombines TRBV30 with TRBJ2-1; D remains ambiguous. V was pared by 0 bases and J by 9 bases, with 12 bases between. Germline V gene sequence: CDR1 GTSNPN, CDR2 SVGIG (reference sequence). The CDR3 is made up of 13 amino acids.

The chain combines TRBV5-8 with TRBJ1-4; D gene unclear. CDR1 and CDR2 (germline): SGHTS, YDEGEE. V shed 2 bases and J shed 7 bases, with 18 bases lying between them. The CDR3 is made up of 16 amino acids. The CDR3 protein is CASSFDIGRIGEKLFF. The CDR3 bases are TGTGCCAGCAGCTTCGACATTGGTCGGATTGGTGAAAAACTGTTTTTT.

CDR3: CASSLTSGQGITEAFF. CDR3 in DNA: TGCGCCAGCAGCTTGACCTCGGGACAGGGAATCACTGAAGCTTTCTTT. V gene TRBV5-1 combines with J gene TRBJ1-1; 9 bases agree with TRBD1. After removal of 1 base from V and 4 bases from J, the junction contained 8 bases not matched to a gene. Germline CDR1 is SGHRS and CDR2 is YFSETQ. The CDR3 loop spans 16 amino acids.

This sequence joins TRBV30 and TRBJ1-2, with D maybe TRBD1 (6 bases). Germline V gene lookup returns CDR1 GTSNPN and CDR2 SVGIG (reference sequence). The CDR3 is 15 residues long. V dropped 0 bases and J dropped 7 bases, with 18 bases sitting between them. The CDR3 region is CAWSVLSGAGGGYTF. The CDR3 DNA sequence: TGTGCCTGGAGTGTACTGTCAGGGGCTGGGGGTGGCTACACCTTC.

V is TRBV4-1 and J is TRBJ2-7, with a tentative D call TRBD2 (5 bases). Germline values: CDR1 MGHRA, CDR2 YSYEKL. CDR3 size: 14 residues. Trimming pared 4 bases from V and 0 bases from J, leaving 10 bases between. CDR3 loop: CASSLWGDSYEQYF. The CDR3 DNA reads as TGCGCCAGCAGCCTCTGGGGAGACTCCTACGAGCAGTACTTC.

The sample holds a few counts of this clone. The chain combines TRBV7-3 with TRBJ1-2; TRBD1 might be the D (5 bases). V was clipped by 5 bases and J by 6 bases, with 13 bases between them. CDR3 size: 13 residues. The germline gives CDR1 SGHTA, CDR2 FQGTGA. The CDR3 loop reads CASSPGTPNGYTF. CDR3 DNA: TGTGCCAGCAGCCCCGGGACCCCCAATGGCTACACCTTC.

The chain is built from TRBV5-6 and TRBJ2-7; D perhaps matches TRBD1 (5 bases). This CDR3 contains 14 residues. Germline-derived CDR1 and CDR2 are SGHDT and YYEEEE. Trimming took off 6 bases at V and 1 base at J, with 14 bases between the two ends. DNA for the CDR3: TGTGCCAGCACCCGGACAACCCGATCCTACGAGCAGTACTTC. Encoded protein: CASTRTTRSYEQYF.

This clone was found once. The chain recombines TRBV5-1 with TRBJ2-2; D is unresolved. This CDR3 has 16 residues. The ends were cut back, 3 bases at V and 6 bases at J, with 18 bases in the middle. Germline assignment: CDR1 SGHRS and CDR2 YFSETQ. The CDR3, as DNA: TGCGCCAGCAGCTATGTCCCGGGCCACCCCGCCGGGGAGCTGTTTTTT. As protein: CASSYVPGHPAGELFF.